The TCR beta chain described here comes from a study of T cell changes during pregnancy in multiple sclerosis. TCRdb's copy holds only in-frame clones and misses some; the assay was immunoSEQ multiplex PCR. The sample comprises tens of thousands of clones, about 92% of which are singletons, and approximately 6.5% rests with the top ten. Trimming at V came to 4 bases and at J to 4 bases, leaving 10 bases not matched to a gene. The germline CDR1 and CDR2 sequences are SGHRS and YFSETQ. The CDR3 runs to 16 residues. The chain couples TRBV5-1 to TRBJ2-3; TRBD2 matches at 9 bases. The sample was peripheral blood, taken in the third trimester of pregnancy. The clonotype originates from a female donor in good health, enrolled as a control in a pregnancy study. CDR3 sequence reads: CASSVGLAGGPDTQYF. The CDR3 nucleotides are TGCGCCAGCAGCGTGGGACTAGCTGGGGGACCAGATACGCAGTATTTT.